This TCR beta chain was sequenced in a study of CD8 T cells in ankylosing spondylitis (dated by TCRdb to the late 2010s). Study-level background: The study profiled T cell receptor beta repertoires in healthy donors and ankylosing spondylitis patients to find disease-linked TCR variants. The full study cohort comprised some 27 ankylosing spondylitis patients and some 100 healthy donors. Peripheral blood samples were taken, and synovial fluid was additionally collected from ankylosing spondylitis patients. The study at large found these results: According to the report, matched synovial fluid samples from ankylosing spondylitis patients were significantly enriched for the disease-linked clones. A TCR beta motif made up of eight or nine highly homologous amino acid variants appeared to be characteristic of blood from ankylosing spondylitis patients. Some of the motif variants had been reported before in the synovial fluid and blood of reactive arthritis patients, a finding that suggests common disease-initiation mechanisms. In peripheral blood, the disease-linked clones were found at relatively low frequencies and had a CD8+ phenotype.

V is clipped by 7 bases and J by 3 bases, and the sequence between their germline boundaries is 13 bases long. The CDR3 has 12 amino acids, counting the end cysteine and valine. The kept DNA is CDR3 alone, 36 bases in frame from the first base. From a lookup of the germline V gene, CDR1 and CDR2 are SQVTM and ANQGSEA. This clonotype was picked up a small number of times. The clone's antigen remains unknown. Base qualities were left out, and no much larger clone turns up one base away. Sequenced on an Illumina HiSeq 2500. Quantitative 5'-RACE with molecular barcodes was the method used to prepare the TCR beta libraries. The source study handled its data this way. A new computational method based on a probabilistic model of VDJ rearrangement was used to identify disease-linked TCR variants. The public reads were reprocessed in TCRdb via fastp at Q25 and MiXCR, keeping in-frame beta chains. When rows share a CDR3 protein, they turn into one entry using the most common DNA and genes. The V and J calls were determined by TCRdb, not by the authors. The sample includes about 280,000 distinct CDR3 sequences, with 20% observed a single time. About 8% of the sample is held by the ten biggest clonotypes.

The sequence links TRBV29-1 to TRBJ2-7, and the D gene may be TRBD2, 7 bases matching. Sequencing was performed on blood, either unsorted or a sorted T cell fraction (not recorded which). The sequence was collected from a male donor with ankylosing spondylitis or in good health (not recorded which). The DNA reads TGCAGCGATCAAGGGGGGGACTACGAGCAGTACGTC. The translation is CSDQGGDYEQYV.